This T cell receptor beta chain was documented in a study of regulatory T cells in long-lasting Graves disease. Time point indicated: persistent/refractory GD, antithyroid drugs over 5 years with positive TRAb. The TCR library was made from RNA extracted from PBMCs. In building TCR beta libraries, iRepertoire HTBI primers were used together with Arm-PCR of CDR3 regions. TCRdb ran MiXCR on the multiplex PCR reads and lists one entry per CDR3 protein. The sample consists of about 290,000 distinct CDR3 sequences, under 25% of them appearing once. The CDR3 loop spans 15 amino acids. V lost 6 bases to trimming and J lost 4 bases, with 18 bases between them. CDR1 and CDR2 (germline): LGHDT, YNNKEL (reference sequence).

This chain links TRBV3-1 with TRBJ2-5; D is possibly TRBD1 (6 bases). Material: peripheral blood mononuclear cells (PBMCs), obtained when the disease was refractory, from a patient treated with antithyroid drugs. This TCR was sampled from a female donor with Graves disease. CDR3 residues: CASSLYGTQIETQYF. The CDR3, as DNA: TGTGCCAGCAGTCTCTACGGGACACAGATAGAGACCCAGTACTTC.